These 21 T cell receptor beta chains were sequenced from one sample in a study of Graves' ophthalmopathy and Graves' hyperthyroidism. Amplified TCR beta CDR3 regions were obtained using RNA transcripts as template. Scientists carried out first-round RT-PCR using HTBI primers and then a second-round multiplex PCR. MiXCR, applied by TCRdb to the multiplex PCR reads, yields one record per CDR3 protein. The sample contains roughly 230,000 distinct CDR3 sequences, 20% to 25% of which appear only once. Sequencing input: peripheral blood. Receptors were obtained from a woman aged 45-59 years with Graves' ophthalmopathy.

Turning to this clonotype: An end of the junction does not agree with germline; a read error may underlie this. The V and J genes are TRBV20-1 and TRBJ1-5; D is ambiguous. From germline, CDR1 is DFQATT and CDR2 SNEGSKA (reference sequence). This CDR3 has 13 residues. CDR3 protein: CSARIGSSQPQLF. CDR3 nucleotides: TGCAGTGCAAGGATAGGGTCAAGCCAGCCCCAGCTTTTT.

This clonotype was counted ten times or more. The CDR3 sequence is CASRGQGYTTEWNQPQHF. CDR3 coding DNA: TGTGCCAGCAGGGGACAGGGCTACACCACCGAATGGAATCAGCCCCAGCATTTT. The chain employs TRBV6-2 or TRBV6-3 and TRBJ1-5, with 9 nucleotides matching TRBD1. V lost 6 bases to trimming and J lost 4 bases; unmatched junction nucleotides: 16. Germline loops: CDR1 MNHEY, CDR2 SVGEGT. This CDR3 has 18 amino acids.

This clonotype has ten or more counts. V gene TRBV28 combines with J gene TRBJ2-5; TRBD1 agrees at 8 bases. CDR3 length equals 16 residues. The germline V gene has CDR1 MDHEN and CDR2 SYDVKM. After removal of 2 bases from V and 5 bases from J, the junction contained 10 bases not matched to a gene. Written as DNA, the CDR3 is TGTGCCAGCAGTTTAATCCAGGGGGCGCAGGGGGAGACCCAGTACTTC. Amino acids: CASSLIQGAQGETQYF.

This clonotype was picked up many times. The CDR3 nucleotides read TGTGCCAGTAGTAGACAGCCGAACACCGGGGAGCTGTTTTTT. Translation: CASSRQPNTGELFF. The genes are TRBV19 and TRBJ2-2, with a weak D call TRBD1 (5 bases). Germline lookup yields CDR1 LNHDA and CDR2 SQIVND (reference sequence). V lost 4 bases and J 0 bases, leaving 6 bases between the germline ends. The CDR3 loop spans 14 amino acids.

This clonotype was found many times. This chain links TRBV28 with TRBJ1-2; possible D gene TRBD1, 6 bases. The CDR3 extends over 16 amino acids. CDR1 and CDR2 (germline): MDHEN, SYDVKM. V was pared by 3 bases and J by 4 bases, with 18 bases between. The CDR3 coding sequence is TGTGCCAGCAGTTTCCAACGGGACACTTTATCCTATGGCTACACCTTC. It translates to CASSFQRDTLSYGYTF.

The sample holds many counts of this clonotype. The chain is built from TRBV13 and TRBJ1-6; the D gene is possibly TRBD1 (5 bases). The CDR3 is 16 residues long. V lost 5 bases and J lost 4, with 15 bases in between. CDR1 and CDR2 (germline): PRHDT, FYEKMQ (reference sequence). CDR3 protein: CASSLGRAGYNSPLHF. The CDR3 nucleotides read TGTGCCAGCAGCCTGGGACGGGCAGGATATAATTCACCCCTCCACTTT.

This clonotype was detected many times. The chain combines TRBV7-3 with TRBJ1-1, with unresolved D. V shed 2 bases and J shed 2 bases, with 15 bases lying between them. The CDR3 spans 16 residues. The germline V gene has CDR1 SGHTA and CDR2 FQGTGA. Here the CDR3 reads CASSLGPAESNTEAFF. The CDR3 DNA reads TGTGCCAGCAGCTTAGGGCCGGCGGAAAGCAACACTGAAGCTTTCTTT.

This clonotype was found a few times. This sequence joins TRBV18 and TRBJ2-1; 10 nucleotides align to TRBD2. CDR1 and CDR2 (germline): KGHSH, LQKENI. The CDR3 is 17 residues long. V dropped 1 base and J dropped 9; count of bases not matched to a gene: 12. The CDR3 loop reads CASSPRILAGAAGEQFF. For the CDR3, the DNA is TGTGCCAGCTCACCACGCATTCTAGCGGGAGCCGCCGGTGAGCAGTTCTTC.

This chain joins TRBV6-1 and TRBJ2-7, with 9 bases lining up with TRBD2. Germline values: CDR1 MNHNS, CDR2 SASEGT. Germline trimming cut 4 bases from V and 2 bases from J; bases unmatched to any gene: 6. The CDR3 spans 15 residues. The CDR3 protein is CASSALAGSAYEQYF. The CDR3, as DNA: TGTGCCAGCAGTGCACTAGCGGGTTCAGCCTACGAGCAGTACTTC.

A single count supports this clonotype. CDR3 sequence reads: CASTLTRPNQPQHF. DNA of the CDR3: TGTGCCAGCACCTTGACTAGGCCCAATCAGCCCCAGCATTTT. The chain combines TRBV7-4 with TRBJ1-5; D gene unclear. The V gene's germline CDR1 is SGHVT and CDR2 SQSDAQ. Trimming removed 7 bases from V and 3 bases from J, with 13 bases in between. The CDR3 runs 14 residues.

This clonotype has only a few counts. CDR3 loop: CASSLAFGGQGAGNEQFF. As DNA, the CDR3 is TGTGCCAGCAGCTTAGCGTTCGGGGGTCAGGGGGCTGGGAATGAGCAGTTCTTC. The chain carries TRBV7-2 and TRBJ2-1; 8 bases map to TRBD1. V lost 0 bases and J lost 7; bases outside the gene matches: 14. From germline, CDR1 is SGHTA and CDR2 FQGNSA. CDR3 size: 18 residues.

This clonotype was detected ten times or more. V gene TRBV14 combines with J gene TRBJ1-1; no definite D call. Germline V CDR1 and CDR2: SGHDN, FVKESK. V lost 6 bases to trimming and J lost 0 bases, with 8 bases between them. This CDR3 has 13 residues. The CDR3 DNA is TGTGCCAGCAGAAGGGCATTGAACACTGAAGCTTTCTTT. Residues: CASRRALNTEAFF. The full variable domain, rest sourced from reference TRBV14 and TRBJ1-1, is EAGVTQFPSHSVIEKGQTVTLRCDPISGHDNLYWYRRVMGKEIKFLLHFVKESKQDESGMPNNRFLAERTGGTYSTLKVQPAELEDSGVYFCASRRALNTEAFFGQGTRLTVV.

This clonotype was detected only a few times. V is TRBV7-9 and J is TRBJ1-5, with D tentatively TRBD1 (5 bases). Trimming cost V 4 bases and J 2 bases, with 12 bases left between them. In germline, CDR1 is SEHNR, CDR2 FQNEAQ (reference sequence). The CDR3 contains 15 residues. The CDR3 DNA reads TGTGCCAGCAGCTCTTTAGGGGCTGGCAATCAGCCCCAGCATTTT. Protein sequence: CASSSLGAGNQPQHF.

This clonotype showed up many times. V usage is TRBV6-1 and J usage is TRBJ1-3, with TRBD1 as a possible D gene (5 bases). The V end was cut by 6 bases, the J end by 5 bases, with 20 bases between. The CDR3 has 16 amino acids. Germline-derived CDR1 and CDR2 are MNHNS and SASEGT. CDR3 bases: TGTGCCAGCAGATCTGGTTCCTGGGACGGAAGAAACACCATATATTTT. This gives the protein CASRSGSWDGRNTIYF.

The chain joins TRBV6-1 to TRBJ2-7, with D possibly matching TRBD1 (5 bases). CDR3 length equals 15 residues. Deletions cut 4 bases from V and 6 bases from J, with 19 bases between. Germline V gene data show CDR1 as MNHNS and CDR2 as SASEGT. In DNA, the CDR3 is TGTGCCAGCAGTGCAGGGTCCAGAGGCAGGGCCGAGCAGTACTTC. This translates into CASSAGSRGRAEQYF.

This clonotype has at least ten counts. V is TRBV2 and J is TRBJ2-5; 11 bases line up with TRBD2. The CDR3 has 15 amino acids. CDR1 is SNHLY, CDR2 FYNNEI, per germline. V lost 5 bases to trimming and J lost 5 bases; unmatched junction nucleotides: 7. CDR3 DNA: TGTGCCAGCAGTTATCTAGCGGGAGGAGGCGAGACCCAGTACTTC. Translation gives CASSYLAGGGETQYF.

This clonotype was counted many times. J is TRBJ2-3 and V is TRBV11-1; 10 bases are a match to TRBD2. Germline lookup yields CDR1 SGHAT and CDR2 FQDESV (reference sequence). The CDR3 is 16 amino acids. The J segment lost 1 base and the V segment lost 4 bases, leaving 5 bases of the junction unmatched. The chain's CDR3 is CASSSWTSGRTDTQYF. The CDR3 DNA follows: TGTGCCAGCAGCTCGTGGACTAGCGGACGCACAGATACGCAGTATTTT.

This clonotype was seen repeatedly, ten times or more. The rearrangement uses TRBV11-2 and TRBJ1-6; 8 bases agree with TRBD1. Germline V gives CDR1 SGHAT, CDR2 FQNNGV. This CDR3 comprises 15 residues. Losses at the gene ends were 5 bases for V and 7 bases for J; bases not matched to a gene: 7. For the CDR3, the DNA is TGTGCCAGCAGCCTTGGACAGGGAGGGAATTCACCCCTCCACTTT. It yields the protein CASSLGQGGNSPLHF.

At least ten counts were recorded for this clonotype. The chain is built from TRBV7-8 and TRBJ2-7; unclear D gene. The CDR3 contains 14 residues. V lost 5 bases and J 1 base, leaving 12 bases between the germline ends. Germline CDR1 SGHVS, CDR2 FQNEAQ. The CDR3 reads CASSKRTESYEQYF. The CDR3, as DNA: TGTGCCAGCAGCAAGAGGACGGAATCCTACGAGCAGTACTTC.

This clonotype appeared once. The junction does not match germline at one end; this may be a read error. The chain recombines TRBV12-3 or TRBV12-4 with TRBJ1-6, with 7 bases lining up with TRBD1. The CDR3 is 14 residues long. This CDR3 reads CTSSLQGSKSPLHF. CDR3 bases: TGTACCAGCAGTTTACAGGGGAGTAAATCACCCCTCCACTTT.

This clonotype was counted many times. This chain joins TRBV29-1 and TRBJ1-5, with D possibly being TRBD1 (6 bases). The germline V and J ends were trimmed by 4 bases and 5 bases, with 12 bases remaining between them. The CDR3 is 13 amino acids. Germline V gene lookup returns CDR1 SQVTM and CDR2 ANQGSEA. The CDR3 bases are TGCAGCGTTGGAGGGACAAGCGATCAGCCCCAGCATTTT. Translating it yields CSVGGTSDQPQHF.